One sample yielded the 27 T cell receptor beta chains listed below, sequenced in a study of PD-L1 blockade in urothelial cancer. Indicated time point: pretreatment peripheral blood. The method was immunoSEQ multiplex PCR; TCRdb's version includes in-frame clones alone and lacks a portion of them. Here the sample spans tens of thousands of clones, 89% being singletons. The sample in question was PBMCs, obtained around atezolizumab (anti-PD-L1) treatment. The source is a woman of 80 years or more with urothelial cancer.

The chain is built from TRBV5-5 and TRBJ2-7; TRBD1 agrees at 7 bases. CDR3 length equals 17 residues. V dropped 0 bases and J dropped 0; count of bases not matched to a gene: 9. Germline V CDR1 and CDR2: SGHKS, YYEKEE (reference sequence). The CDR3 DNA follows: TGTGCCAGCAGCTTGGCCTATTTACAGGGGAGCTCCTACGAGCAGTACTTC. Amino acid sequence: CASSLAYLQGSSYEQYF.

The chain employs TRBV5-1 and TRBJ2-3, with a tentative D call TRBD1 (6 bases). V lost 7 bases to trimming and J lost 2 bases, with 14 bases between them. There are 14 residues in the CDR3. Germline V CDR1 and CDR2: SGHRS, YFSETQ. CDR3 coding DNA: TGCGCCAGCCGCCAACAGGGCGACACAGATACGCAGTATTTT. Amino acids: CASRQQGDTDTQYF.

The J gene is TRBJ2-7, the V gene TRBV19, with TRBD1 identical over 10 bases. Germline V gene sequence: CDR1 LNHDA, CDR2 SQIVND (reference sequence). Trimming at V came to 3 bases and at J to 4 bases, leaving 6 bases not matched to a gene. This CDR3 contains 15 residues. The CDR3 DNA reads as TGTGCCAGTAGTATGGGGACAGGGGTATTTTACGAGCAGTACTTC. As protein: CASSMGTGVFYEQYF.

This sequence joins TRBV7-6 and TRBJ2-1, with 15 positions matching TRBD2. This CDR3 region has 15 residues. Per germline, CDR1 SGHVS and CDR2 FNYEAQ. V shed 5 bases and J 8 bases; nucleotides not matched to a gene: 4. The CDR3 is CASSPWTSGRDEQFF. DNA for the CDR3: TGTGCCAGCAGCCCCTGGACTAGCGGGAGGGATGAGCAGTTCTTC.

The genes are TRBV5-8 and TRBJ2-3; D gene unclear. The CDR3 contains 12 residues. V was shortened by 7 bases and J by 2 bases, with 8 bases between the two germline ends. Looked up from germline, CDR1 is SGHTS and CDR2 is YDEGEE. Here the CDR3 DNA reads TGTGCCAGCGCAGGCGTCACAGATACGCAGTATTTT. Translating gives CASAGVTDTQYF.

The chain uses TRBV30 and TRBJ2-7; 9 bases align to TRBD1. The CDR3 runs to 14 residues. Trimming took 3 bases from V and 6 from J; bases not matched to a gene: 9. The germline CDR1 and CDR2 sequences are GTSNPN and SVGIG (reference sequence). Here the CDR3 reads CAWREQGALGEQYF. The CDR3 nucleotides read TGTGCCTGGAGGGAACAGGGGGCATTAGGCGAGCAGTACTTC.

The CDR3 spells CASSYQDTNTEAFF. The CDR3 DNA reads TGCGCCAGCAGCTATCAGGATACGAACACTGAAGCTTTCTTT. The chain carries TRBV5-1 and TRBJ1-1; D not resolved. Germline loops: CDR1 SGHRS, CDR2 YFSETQ. CDR3 length equals 14 residues. Trimming took 3 bases from V and 1 from J, leaving 10 bases between them. The whole variable domain, remainder taken from reference TRBV5-1 and TRBJ1-1, is KAGVTQTPRYLIKTRGQQVTLSCSPISGHRSVSWYQQTPGQGLQFLFEYFSETQRNKGNFPGRFSGRQFSNSRSEMNVSTLELGDSALYLCASSYQDTNTEAFFGQGTRLTVV.

The V gene is TRBV28, the J gene TRBJ2-7; 9 bases agree with TRBD1. CDR1 and CDR2 (germline): MDHEN, SYDVKM. The CDR3 totals 12 residues. Trimming took 6 bases from V and 4 from J; bases not matched to a gene: 1. The CDR3 protein is CASRQGAYEQYF. The CDR3 DNA follows: TGTGCCAGCAGACAGGGGGCGTACGAGCAGTACTTC.

This clone came up once. This rearrangement joins TRBV7-2 to TRBJ2-3, with 10 bases identical to TRBD1. Germline V gives CDR1 SGHTA, CDR2 FQGNSA. The length of the CDR3 is 14 residues. The V and J ends lost 6 bases and 6 bases, in that order; junction bases with no gene match: 6. The CDR3 bases are TGTGCCAGCAGGCTGACAGGGGGCGGGGATACGCAGTATTTT. This gives the protein CASRLTGGGDTQYF.

This clone was found once. The chain carries TRBV7-9 and TRBJ2-7; D perhaps matches TRBD1 (5 bases). The CDR3 extends over 14 amino acids. Germline V CDR1 and CDR2: SEHNR, FQNEAQ (reference sequence). Trimming pared 5 bases from V and 4 bases from J, leaving 15 bases between. In DNA form, the CDR3 reads TGTGCCAGCAGCCCGGCGCAGGGTCTGTACGAGCAGTACTTC. Residues: CASSPAQGLYEQYF.

The chain joins TRBV27 to TRBJ1-5, with D tentatively TRBD1 (6 bases). The CDR3 spans 17 residues. Germline values: CDR1 MNHEY, CDR2 SMNVEV (reference sequence). V gave up 0 bases and J gave up 1 base, with 13 bases separating them. The CDR3 is CASSLSPPQGSNQPQHF. DNA for the CDR3: TGTGCCAGCAGTTTATCTCCACCTCAGGGGAGCAATCAGCCCCAGCATTTT.

The chain combines TRBV2 with TRBJ2-2; a possible D gene is TRBD1 (6 bases). V was trimmed by 5 bases and J by 5 bases, leaving 12 bases between them. The length of the CDR3 is 14 residues. Per the germline V gene, CDR1 is SNHLY and CDR2 is FYNNEI. The DNA for the CDR3 is TGTGCCAGCAGTACAAACAGGGCTACCGGGGAGCTGTTTTTT. The encoded protein is CASSTNRATGELFF. The whole variable domain, remainder taken from reference TRBV2 and TRBJ2-2, is EPEVTQTPSHQVTQMGQEVILRCVPISNHLYFYWYRQILGQKVEFLVSFYNNEISEKSEIFDDQFSVERPDGSNFTLKIRSTKLEDSAMYFCASSTNRATGELFFGEGSRLTVL.

The CDR3 sequence is CATQDSYGYTF. In DNA, the CDR3 is TGTGCCACCCAGGACAGCTATGGCTACACCTTC. The chain uses TRBV10-3 and TRBJ1-2; D perhaps matches TRBD1 (6 bases). The CDR3 runs 11 residues. Germline V CDR1 and CDR2: ENHRY, SYGVKD. The V end was cut by 10 bases, the J end by 4 bases, with 10 bases between.

The gene calls are TRBV2 and TRBJ1-5; TRBD1 agrees at 12 bases. V lost 4 bases and J lost 3; bases outside the gene matches: 4. There are 16 residues in the CDR3. Germline loops: CDR1 SNHLY, CDR2 FYNNEI. CDR3: CASSAGTGGFNQPQHF. The DNA of the CDR3 is TGTGCCAGCAGTGCCGGGACAGGGGGCTTCAATCAGCCCCAGCATTTT. The full variable domain, completed using reference TRBV2 and TRBJ1-5, is EPEVTQTPSHQVTQMGQEVILRCVPISNHLYFYWYRQILGQKVEFLVSFYNNEISEKSEIFDDQFSVERPDGSNFTLKIRSTKLEDSAMYFCASSAGTGGFNQPQHFGDGTRLSIL.

The chain joins TRBV15 to TRBJ2-3, with 10 bases fitting TRBD1. The CDR3 is 17 residues long. V shed 2 bases, J shed 4 bases, and the junction held 9 bases outside the gene matches. The germline gives CDR1 LNHNV, CDR2 YYDKDF (reference sequence). For the CDR3, the DNA is TGTGCCACCAGCAGACCGGGACAGGGGATTTTCCCAGATACGCAGTATTTT. Residues: CATSRPGQGIFPDTQYF.

V and J are TRBV10-3 and TRBJ2-3; 7 bases align to TRBD2. This CDR3 contains 16 residues. V shed 4 bases, J shed 1 base, and the junction held 8 bases outside the gene matches. From germline, CDR1 is ENHRY and CDR2 SYGVKD. The CDR3 loop is CAISGAAGRGTDTQYF. The CDR3 nucleotides are TGTGCCATCAGTGGAGCAGCGGGGAGGGGCACAGATACGCAGTATTTT.

V and J are TRBV6-6 and TRBJ2-1; D not resolved. The CDR3 covers 11 residues. V gave up 8 bases and J gave up 6 bases, with 8 bases separating them. Germline CDR1 reads MNHNY; CDR2 reads SVGAGI (reference sequence). CDR3 nucleotides: TGTGCCAGCGGGCAGATCAATGAGCAGTTCTTC. Protein product: CASGQINEQFF.

The genes are TRBV10-3 and TRBJ2-1; D is uncertain. Deletions cut 2 bases from V and 9 bases from J, with 14 bases between. CDR1 is ENHRY and CDR2 is SYGVKD in the germline V gene. This CDR3 has 14 amino acids. The CDR3 DNA follows: TGTGCCATCAGTGAGGAAAGACTTACTACTGAGCAGTTCTTC. Its protein is CAISEERLTTEQFF.

This rearrangement joins TRBV5-4 to TRBJ2-3; the match to TRBD2 covers 7 bases. The V and J ends lost 10 bases and 2 bases, in that order; junction bases with no gene match: 7. This CDR3 has 13 amino acids. CDR1 is SGHNT and CDR2 is YYREEE in the germline V gene (reference sequence). The CDR3 here is CAFIAGNTDTQYF. CDR3 nucleotide sequence: TGTGCCTTTATAGCGGGCAACACAGATACGCAGTATTTT.

The chain joins TRBV27 to TRBJ1-4; 9 nucleotides line up with TRBD1. CDR1 and CDR2 from the germline V gene are MNHEY and SMNVEV (reference sequence). CDR3 length equals 14 residues. Trimming removed 9 bases from V and 5 bases from J; junction bases left unmatched: 7. The CDR3 bases are TGTGCCAGTAAGACAGGGGGGGTGAATGAAAAACTGTTTTTT. Protein: CASKTGGVNEKLFF.

The chain combines TRBV6-6 with TRBJ2-7, with TRBD2 identical over 7 bases. The ends lost 4 bases at V and 4 bases at J; junction bases unmatched: 7. From germline, CDR1 is MNHNY and CDR2 SVGAGI (reference sequence). The CDR3 covers 14 residues. The CDR3 DNA follows: TGTGCCAGCAGTTGGACTAGTATTCAGTACGAGCAGTACTTC. Translated: CASSWTSIQYEQYF.

The V and J genes are TRBV19 and TRBJ2-7; D is perhaps TRBD2 (6 bases). Germline CDR1 is LNHDA and CDR2 is SQIVND (reference sequence). V was clipped by 3 bases and J by 5 bases, with 11 bases between them. CDR3 size: 13 residues. The DNA of the CDR3 is TGTGCCAGTAGTATCGGGACTCTTGACGAGCAGTACTTC. Its translation: CASSIGTLDEQYF.

This rearrangement joins TRBV19 to TRBJ2-5; 11 bases map to TRBD2. Germline-derived CDR1 and CDR2 are LNHDA and SQIVND (reference sequence). With V trimmed by 5 bases and J by 2 bases, 4 bases remained unmatched. The CDR3 has 15 amino acids. Here the CDR3 reads CASSARLAGQETQYF. In DNA, the CDR3 is TGTGCCAGTAGTGCGCGACTAGCGGGGCAAGAGACCCAGTACTTC.

The rearrangement uses TRBV30 and TRBJ1-5, with D possibly TRBD1 on 5 matching bases. The V gene lost 0 bases and the J gene lost 0 bases, with 12 bases spanning the gap. Germline V gives CDR1 GTSNPN, CDR2 SVGIG (reference sequence). The CDR3 runs to 16 residues. Here the CDR3 reads CAWSVWEGYSNQPQHF. CDR3 DNA sequence: TGTGCCTGGAGTGTTTGGGAGGGGTATAGCAATCAGCCCCAGCATTTT.

The rearrangement uses TRBV6-1 and TRBJ2-7, with D possibly TRBD2 on 5 matching bases. V was cut by 2 bases and J by 0 bases, with 14 bases left in between. The V gene's germline CDR1 is MNHNS and CDR2 SASEGT. The CDR3 consists of 16 residues. CDR3 sequence (DNA): TGTGCCAGCAGTGAAAAGAGGGTGGGGAGCTCCTACGAGCAGTACTTC. Encoded protein: CASSEKRVGSSYEQYF.

This clone showed up just once. This chain uses TRBV5-1 with TRBJ1-4; the D is unclear. Germline CDR1 and CDR2: SGHRS and YFSETQ. Trimming cost V 4 bases and J 0 bases, with 10 bases left between them. The CDR3 consists of 15 residues. CDR3 coding DNA: TGCGCCAGCAGCGTACAGAGTACAACTAATGAAAAACTGTTTTTT. Amino acid sequence: CASSVQSTTNEKLFF.

The chain carries TRBV28 and TRBJ1-5, with TRBD1 matching over 9 bases. J was trimmed by 2 bases and V by 5 bases; bases with no gene match: 4. The germline V gene encodes CDR1 MDHEN and CDR2 SYDVKM. CDR3 length equals 15 residues. CDR3 amino acids: CASSGGQGGNQPQHF. The CDR3 coding sequence is TGTGCCAGCAGTGGGGGACAGGGAGGCAATCAGCCCCAGCATTTT. Together with reference TRBV28 and TRBJ1-5, the CDR3 gives the full variable domain: DVKVTQSSRYLVKRTGEKVFLECVQDMDHENMFWYRQDPGLGLRLIYFSYDVKMKEKGDIPEGYSVSREKKERFSLILESASTNQTSMYLCASSGGQGGNQPQHFGDGTRLSIL.